This TCR beta chain was obtained from a study of control samples from healthy donors and cancer patients. Assay: immunoSEQ multiplex PCR; the TCRdb copy retains only in-frame clones and omits some. The data show about 130,000 clones, with approximately 90% seen just once and 8.5% to 10% held by the top ten. The CDR3 has 17 residues. Trimming cost V 4 bases and J 0 bases, with 19 bases left between them. The germline V gene has CDR1 SQVTM and CDR2 ANQGSEA. The chain combines TRBV29-1 with TRBJ2-1; D is unclear. This TCR was sampled from a man aged 18 to 29 in good health. Sequencing was carried out using blood. For the CDR3, the DNA is TGCAGCGTTGGGGCACCGGAGTTTTCCTACTCCTACAATGAGCAGTTCTTC. This encodes CSVGAPEFSYSYNEQFF.